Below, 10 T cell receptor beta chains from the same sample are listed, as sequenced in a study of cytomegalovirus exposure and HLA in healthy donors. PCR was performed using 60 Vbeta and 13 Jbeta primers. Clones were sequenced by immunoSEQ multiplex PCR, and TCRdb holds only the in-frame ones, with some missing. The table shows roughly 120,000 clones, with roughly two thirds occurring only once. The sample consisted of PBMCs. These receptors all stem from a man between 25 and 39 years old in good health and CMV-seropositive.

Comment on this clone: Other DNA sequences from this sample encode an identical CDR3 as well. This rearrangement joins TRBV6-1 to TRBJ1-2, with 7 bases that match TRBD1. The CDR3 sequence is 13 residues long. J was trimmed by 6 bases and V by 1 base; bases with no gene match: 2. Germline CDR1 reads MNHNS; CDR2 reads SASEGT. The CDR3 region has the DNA TGTGCCAGCAGTGAAGGACAGGGAGATGGCTACACCTTC. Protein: CASSEGQGDGYTF.

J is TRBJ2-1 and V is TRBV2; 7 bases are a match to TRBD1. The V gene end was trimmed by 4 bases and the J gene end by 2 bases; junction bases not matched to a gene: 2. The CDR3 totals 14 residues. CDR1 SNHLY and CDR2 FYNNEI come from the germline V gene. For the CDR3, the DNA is TGTGCCAGCAGTGCGACAGGGACCTACAATGAGCAGTTCTTC. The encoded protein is CASSATGTYNEQFF. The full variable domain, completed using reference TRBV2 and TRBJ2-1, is EPEVTQTPSHQVTQMGQEVILRCVPISNHLYFYWYRQILGQKVEFLVSFYNNEISEKSEIFDDQFSVERPDGSNFTLKIRSTKLEDSAMYFCASSATGTYNEQFFGPGTRLTVL.

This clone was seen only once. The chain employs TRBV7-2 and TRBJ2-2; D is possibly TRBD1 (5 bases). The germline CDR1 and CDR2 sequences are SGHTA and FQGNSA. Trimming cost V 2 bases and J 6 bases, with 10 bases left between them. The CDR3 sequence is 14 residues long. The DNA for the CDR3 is TGTGCCAGCAGCTTACAGGGTTTAGCCGGGGAGCTGTTTTTT. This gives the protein CASSLQGLAGELFF. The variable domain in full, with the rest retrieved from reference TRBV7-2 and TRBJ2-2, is GAGVSQSPSNKVTEKGKDVELRCDPISGHTALYWYRQSLGQGLEFLIYFQGNSAPDKSGLPSDRFSAERTGGSVSTLTIQRTQQEDSAVYLCASSLQGLAGELFFGEGSRLTVL.

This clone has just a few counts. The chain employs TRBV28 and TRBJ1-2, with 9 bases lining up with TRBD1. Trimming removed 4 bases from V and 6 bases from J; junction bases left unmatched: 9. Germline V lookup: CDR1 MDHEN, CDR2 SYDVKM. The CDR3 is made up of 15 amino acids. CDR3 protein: CASSSPGTGQNGYTF. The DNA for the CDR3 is TGTGCCAGCAGTTCCCCCGGGACAGGGCAGAATGGCTACACCTTC.

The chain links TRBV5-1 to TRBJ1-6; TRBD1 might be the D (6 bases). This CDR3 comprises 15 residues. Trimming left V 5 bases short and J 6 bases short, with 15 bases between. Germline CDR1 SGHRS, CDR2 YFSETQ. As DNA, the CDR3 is TGCGCCAGCAGTTGGAATACAGGGATTAATTCACCCCTCCACTTT. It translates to CASSWNTGINSPLHF.

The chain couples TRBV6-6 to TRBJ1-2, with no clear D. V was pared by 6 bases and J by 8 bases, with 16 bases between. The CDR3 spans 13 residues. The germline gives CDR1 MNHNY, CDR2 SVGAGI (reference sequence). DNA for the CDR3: TGTGCCAGCAGCCGAGTAAGGGAGCAAGGCTACACCTTC. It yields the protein CASSRVREQGYTF.

CDR3 sequence reads: CASSTSGTGTDTQYF. Here the CDR3 DNA reads TGTGCCAGCAGCACTAGCGGGACAGGCACAGATACGCAGTATTTT. The V call is TRBV28, the J call TRBJ2-3, with TRBD2 identical over 10 bases. This CDR3 has 15 residues. After removal of 6 bases from V and 1 base from J, the junction contained 4 bases not matched to a gene. CDR1 and CDR2 (germline): MDHEN, SYDVKM.

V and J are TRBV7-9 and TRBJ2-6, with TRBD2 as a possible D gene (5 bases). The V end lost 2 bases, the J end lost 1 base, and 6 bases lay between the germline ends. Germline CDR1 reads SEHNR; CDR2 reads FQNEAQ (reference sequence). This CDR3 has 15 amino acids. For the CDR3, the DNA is TGTGCCAGCAGCTTATCGGGGTCTGGGGCCAACGTCCTGACTTTC. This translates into CASSLSGSGANVLTF.

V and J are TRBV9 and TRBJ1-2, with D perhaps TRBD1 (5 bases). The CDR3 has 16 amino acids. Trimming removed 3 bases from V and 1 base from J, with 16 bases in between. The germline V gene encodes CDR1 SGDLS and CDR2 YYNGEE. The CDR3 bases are TGTGCCAGCAGCGCCTACCAGGGCCTCTTTAACTATGGCTACACCTTC. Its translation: CASSAYQGLFNYGYTF.

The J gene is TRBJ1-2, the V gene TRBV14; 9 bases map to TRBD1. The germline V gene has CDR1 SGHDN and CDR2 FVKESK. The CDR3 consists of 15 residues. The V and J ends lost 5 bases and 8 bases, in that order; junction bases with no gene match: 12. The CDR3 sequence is CASSSIRQGGYGYTF. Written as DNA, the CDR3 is TGTGCCAGCAGCTCGATCAGACAGGGGGGATACGGCTACACCTTC.